Listed below are T cell receptor beta chains from one sample, sequenced in a study of CD8 T cells in ankylosing spondylitis. TCRdb re-called the 5' RACE reads with MiXCR, one entry per CDR3 protein. The table records 300,000 to 350,000 distinct CDR3 sequences, around 21% of them present only once. What was sequenced was blood, either unsorted or a sorted T cell fraction (not recorded which). These receptors were collected from a female donor with ankylosing spondylitis or in good health (not recorded which). Each CDR3 is given with its conserved first and last residue. The order of the fields is D gene, clone size, J gene, V gene, CDR3 DNA, CDR3 protein. A D gene is named only where the DNA matches it firmly. Only some rows state a clone size, as once, few, many or a class for expanded clones.

NA few TRBJ1-2 TRBV7-2 TGTGCCAGCAGCCCCAGGGTTGAGCATGGCTACACCTTC CASSPRVEHGYTF
TRBD1 NA TRBJ2-5 TRBV3-1 TGTGCCAGCAGCCAAGGCCGGACAGGGGAGACCCAGTACTTC CASSQGRTGETQYF
NA few TRBJ2-7 TRBV7-2 TGTGCCAGCAGCTTTCGAGGGGCCTACGAGCAGTACTTC CASSFRGAYEQYF
TRBD2 few TRBJ2-2 TRBV9 TGTGCCAGCACTTCAAGCGGGAGGGCCGTCGGGAGCGGGGAGCTGTTTTTT CASTSSGRAVGSGELFF
TRBD1 NA TRBJ1-5 TRBV6-2/TRBV6-3 TGTGCCAGCATTGCTAGTTTGACAGGGGGAAGCAATCAGCCCCAGCATTTT CASIASLTGGSNQPQHF
NA few TRBJ1-6 TRBV29-1 TGCAGCGCCTTGATCGGGGGAACGGGCTCACCCCTCCACTTT CSALIGGTGSPLHF
TRBD2 NA TRBJ2-7 TRBV6-1 TGTGCCAGCAGACAGACTAGCGGGACCTCCTACGAGCAGTACTTC CASRQTSGTSYEQYF
NA NA TRBJ2-7 TRBV7-2 TGTGCCAGCAGCTTAGCCGGTGGCTACTCCTACGAGCAGTACTTC CASSLAGGYSYEQYF
TRBD2 NA TRBJ2-1 TRBV7-9 TGTGCCAGCAGCTTAAAGCGGGAGACTGAGCAGTTCTTC CASSLKRETEQFF
NA many TRBJ2-3 TRBV29-1 TGCAGCGTAGCAACCAGACAGACAGATACGCAGTATTTT CSVATRQTDTQYF